This T cell receptor beta chain was identified in a study of identifying expanded T cells in peripheral blood. The CDR3 loop spans 15 amino acids. Germline loops: CDR1 KGHSH, CDR2 LQKENI. V lost 2 bases and J 3 bases, leaving 13 bases between the germline ends. Study results and limitations: About 1.2 clones differed between technical replicates, versus around 16 and 19 over time. Clone count variance between two-week samples rose with total template count.

Concerning this clone itself: What it binds is not known.

TCRdb's copy holds only in-frame clones and misses some; the assay was immunoSEQ multiplex PCR. The repertoire holds around 70,000 clones, with about 90% as singletons. The V gene is TRBV18, the J gene TRBJ1-2; D may be TRBD1 (5 bases). This clonotype originated in a person aged 18 to 75 in good health. Specimen: blood. For the CDR3, the DNA is TGTGCCAGCTCACCATCCACGGGGCAGGACTATGGCTACACCTTC. Translated: CASSPSTGQDYGYTF.